This is a list of T cell receptor beta chains from one sample in a study of cytomegalovirus exposure and HLA in healthy donors. Repertoires were generated with immunoSEQ multiplex PCR, while TCRdb's copy carries only in-frame clones and drops some. The repertoire has some 160,000 clones, about 72% of them found once; the top ten carry over 1.1%. The source material was PBMCs. The receptor source for this set is a male donor in good health and CMV-seronegative. Both conserved end residues are part of each CDR3. The D gene is left open where the match is weak. Expanded clones get a size class; other rows say once, few or many, or leave the size out.

abundance: .; d_gene: .; len: 13; j_gene: TRBJ2-7; v_gene: TRBV27; CDR3nt: TGTGCCAGCAGTTTCCAGGTTCGCTACGAGCAGTACTTC; CDR3aa: CASSFQVRYEQYF
abundance: .; d_gene: .; len: 16; j_gene: TRBJ2-5; v_gene: TRBV15; CDR3nt: TGTGCCACCAGCAGAGACGACAGCGGAGGGCAAGAGACCCAGTACTTC; CDR3aa: CATSRDDSGGQETQYF
abundance: few; d_gene: .; len: 16; j_gene: TRBJ2-3; v_gene: TRBV7-9; CDR3nt: TGTGCCAGCAGCTTAGGCAGGGCCCCCCACACAGATACGCAGTATTTT; CDR3aa: CASSLGRAPHTDTQYF
abundance: .; d_gene: TRBD2; len: 18; j_gene: TRBJ2-3; v_gene: TRBV7-6; CDR3nt: TGTGCCAGCAGCTTAGACGGGACTAGAGGTTACAGGGCAGATACGCAGTATTTT; CDR3aa: CASSLDGTRGYRADTQYF
abundance: .; d_gene: .; len: 15; j_gene: TRBJ1-6; v_gene: TRBV5-4; CDR3nt: TGTGCCAGCAGCTCCCAGGGATCCCATAATTCACCCCTCCACTTT; CDR3aa: CASSSQGSHNSPLHF
abundance: .; d_gene: .; len: 13; j_gene: TRBJ1-1; v_gene: TRBV7-9; CDR3nt: TGTGCCAGCAGGCCGACAGCGAACACTGAAGCTTTCTTT; CDR3aa: CASRPTANTEAFF
abundance: .; d_gene: TRBD1; len: 13; j_gene: TRBJ2-5; v_gene: TRBV19; CDR3nt: TGTGCCAGTAGTCCAGGACAGGGGGAGACCCAGTACTTC; CDR3aa: CASSPGQGETQYF
abundance: .; d_gene: TRBD1; len: 18; j_gene: TRBJ2-7; v_gene: TRBV4-2; CDR3nt: TGTGCCAGCAGCCAATACCCAATCGGGACAGGCAATACCTACGAGCAGTACTTC; CDR3aa: CASSQYPIGTGNTYEQYF
abundance: once; d_gene: TRBD1; len: 16; j_gene: TRBJ2-7; v_gene: TRBV29-1; CDR3nt: TGCAGCGTGATTGAAAGGACAGGGACCACAACTTACGAGCAGTACTTC; CDR3aa: CSVIERTGTTTYEQYF
abundance: .; d_gene: .; len: 13; j_gene: TRBJ1-1; v_gene: TRBV19; CDR3nt: TGTGCCAGTAGTATAGCCAGGAACACTGAAGCTTTCTTT; CDR3aa: CASSIARNTEAFF
abundance: .; d_gene: TRBD1; len: 13; j_gene: TRBJ1-4; v_gene: TRBV28; CDR3nt: TGTGCCACCTGGACAGGAACTAATGAAAAACTGTTTTTT; CDR3aa: CATWTGTNEKLFF
abundance: once; d_gene: .; len: 11; j_gene: TRBJ2-7; v_gene: TRBV7-2; CDR3nt: TGTGCCAGCTCAGTCTCCTACGAGCAGTACTTC; CDR3aa: CASSVSYEQYF
abundance: .; d_gene: .; len: 13; j_gene: TRBJ2-7; v_gene: TRBV6-1; CDR3nt: TGTGCCAGCAGTGCCGCGGTAACATACGAGCAGTACTTC; CDR3aa: CASSAAVTYEQYF
abundance: .; d_gene: TRBD1; len: 16; j_gene: TRBJ2-2; v_gene: TRBV9; CDR3nt: TGTGCCAGCAGCCTCTATGACAGGGTGAACACCGGGGAGCTGTTTTTT; CDR3aa: CASSLYDRVNTGELFF
abundance: .; d_gene: TRBD1; len: 14; j_gene: TRBJ1-2; v_gene: TRBV5-1; CDR3nt: TGCGCCAGCAGCTGGACAGGGGGCTTTGAGGGCTACACCTTC; CDR3aa: CASSWTGGFEGYTF
abundance: .; d_gene: TRBD2; len: 14; j_gene: TRBJ2-5; v_gene: TRBV5-6; CDR3nt: TGTGCCAGCAGCTTGTGGACTAGCGCCCTCACCCAGTACTTC; CDR3aa: CASSLWTSALTQYF
abundance: once; d_gene: .; len: 17; j_gene: TRBJ2-1; v_gene: TRBV5-6; CDR3nt: TGTGCCAGCAGCTTAGAGACCCTTGGGGGAGGCTACAATGAGCAGTTCTTC; CDR3aa: CASSLETLGGGYNEQFF